This T cell receptor (beta chain) is from a study of blood T cell repertoires in COVID-19. Study at large: Italy, Spain and the United States were the sources of the convalescent and acute COVID-19 samples.

Data came from immunoSEQ multiplex PCR; TCRdb stores just in-frame clones and leaves some out. The table shows more than 250,000 clones, with 80% to 90% occurring only once. This CDR3 region has 14 residues. Germline-derived CDR1 and CDR2 are SGHTA and FQGNSA. J was trimmed by 3 bases and V by 5 bases; bases with no gene match: 6. This TCR was sampled from a young man who had recovered from COVID-19. The sequencing input was PBMCs or T cells enriched from blood (not recorded which). The chain recombines TRBV7-2 with TRBJ1-2, with 7 bases matching TRBD1. The CDR3 DNA sequence: TGTGCCAGCAGCGCAAAAGGACAGGACTATGGCTACACCTTC. It translates to CASSAKGQDYGYTF.